The 21 T cell receptor beta chains presented below share a single source sample, sequenced in a study of CD8+ T cells in alopecia areata (dated by TCRdb to the late 2010s). The library was obtained by the immunoSEQ multiplex PCR assay. RNA was extracted from all samples and reverse transcribed into cDNA as template for TCR sequencing. The immuneACCESS repertoire file appears here via TCRdb, limited to in-frame rearrangements. These files lack a portion of the clones; in checked studies, under half of the deficit traces to unresolved V genes, and the cause of the others is not known. The sample has 150,000 to 250,000 clones on record, 58% of them singletons. Roughly 5.8% of the sample is taken by the ten largest. The sample's time point label is to be understood as: 20 to 30 weeks on oral tofacitinib. The treatment or condition label corresponds to: oral pan-JAK inhibitor, 5-10 mg twice daily. The starting material was CD4+ T cells sorted from blood, obtained at week 24, from a patient treated with tofacitinib. These receptors all come from a human donor with alopecia areata.

This chain links TRBV5-4 with TRBJ1-2; 10 nucleotides agree with TRBD1. CDR1 and CDR2 from the germline V gene are SGHNT and YYREEE (reference sequence). The ends lost 0 bases at V and 4 bases at J; junction bases unmatched: 0. The CDR3 extends over 14 amino acids. CDR3 protein: CASSLGDRGYGYTF. CDR3 nucleotide sequence: TGTGCCAGCAGCTTGGGGGACAGGGGCTATGGCTACACCTTC. Variable domain in full (rest from reference TRBV5-4 and TRBJ1-2): ETGVTQSPTHLIKTRGQQVTLRCSSQSGHNTVSWYQQALGQGPQFIFQYYREEENGRGNFPPRFSGLQFPNYSSELNVNALELDDSALYLCASSLGDRGYGYTFGSGTRLTVV.

CDR3 bases: TGCAGCGTTGAAGAAGGGACAGGGAGCTTTGGCTACACCTTC. Its translation is CSVEEGTGSFGYTF. The chain employs TRBV29-1 and TRBJ1-2, with 9 bases identical to TRBD1. The V and J ends lost 0 bases and 7 bases, in that order; junction bases with no gene match: 6. The germline gives CDR1 SQVTM, CDR2 ANQGSEA. There are 14 residues in the CDR3.

The chain has TRBV4-3 and TRBJ1-2; D is unclear. The CDR3 loop spans 15 amino acids. V lost 1 base, J lost 7 bases, and 16 bases lay in between. Germline V CDR1 and CDR2: LGHNA, YSLEER. The CDR3 loop is CASSQGVRNSGGYTF. Written as DNA, the CDR3 is TGCGCCAGCAGCCAAGGTGTCAGGAACTCGGGTGGCTACACCTTC.

This chain joins TRBV29-1 and TRBJ1-4; TRBD1 agrees at 10 bases. The CDR3 totals 13 residues. Trimming took 6 bases from V and 8 from J; bases not matched to a gene: 6. CDR1 is SQVTM and CDR2 is ANQGSEA in the germline V gene. This chain's CDR3 is CSVADRGKEKLFF. The CDR3 coding sequence is TGCAGCGTCGCGGACAGGGGGAAGGAAAAACTGTTTTTT.

This clone was seen only a few times. CDR3 region: CASSPQGPGDSGELFF. For the CDR3, the DNA is TGCGCCAGCAGCCCCCAGGGGCCAGGGGACTCCGGGGAGCTGTTTTTT. J is TRBJ2-2 and V is TRBV5-1; D tentatively reads TRBD1 or TRBD2 (6 bases each). Germline values: CDR1 SGHRS, CDR2 YFSETQ. Trimming left V 4 bases short and J 6 bases short, with 19 bases between. This CDR3 contains 16 residues. Supplemented by reference TRBV5-1 and TRBJ2-2, the full variable domain reads KAGVTQTPRYLIKTRGQQVTLSCSPISGHRSVSWYQQTPGQGLQFLFEYFSETQRNKGNFPGRFSGRQFSNSRSEMNVSTLELGDSALYLCASSPQGPGDSGELFFGEGSRLTVL.

V is TRBV5-4 and J is TRBJ2-4, with 9 bases identical to TRBD1. The CDR3 covers 13 residues. Trimming took 4 bases from V and 5 from J; bases not matched to a gene: 1. Looked up from germline, CDR1 is SGHNT and CDR2 is YYREEE (reference sequence). CDR3 DNA sequence: TGTGCCAGCAGCCGGGACAGGGAAAACATTCAGTACTTC. Encoded protein: CASSRDRENIQYF. Full variable domain (rest looked up from reference TRBV5-4 and TRBJ2-4): ETGVTQSPTHLIKTRGQQVTLRCSSQSGHNTVSWYQQALGQGPQFIFQYYREEENGRGNFPPRFSGLQFPNYSSELNVNALELDDSALYLCASSRDRENIQYFGAGTRLSVL.

The gene calls are TRBV11-2 and TRBJ2-2; 14 bases agree with TRBD2. In germline, CDR1 is SGHAT, CDR2 FQNNGV. V lost 5 bases, J lost 5 bases, and 10 bases stayed unmatched. This CDR3 is built from 18 residues. CDR3: CASSPRLAGGPGTGELFF. The CDR3 DNA reads TGTGCCAGCAGCCCGAGACTAGCGGGGGGGCCGGGAACCGGGGAGCTGTTTTTT.

This chain uses TRBV6-1 with TRBJ2-3, with D uncertain. V lost 6 bases and J 1 base, leaving 8 bases between the germline ends. CDR3 size: 13 residues. Germline V gene sequence: CDR1 MNHNS, CDR2 SASEGT. The CDR3 reads CASRAPGTDTQYF. The CDR3 nucleotides are TGTGCCAGCAGGGCTCCGGGCACAGATACGCAGTATTTT.

The chain combines TRBV29-1 with TRBJ2-5; 8 nucleotides line up with TRBD1. Germline values: CDR1 SQVTM, CDR2 ANQGSEA. Germline trimming cut 7 bases from V and 3 bases from J; bases unmatched to any gene: 13. CDR3 length equals 15 residues. The DNA for the CDR3 is TGCAGCGCCCATGACATCGGGACAGGAGAAGAGACCCAGTACTTC. The encoded protein is CSAHDIGTGEETQYF.

The gene calls are TRBV2 and TRBJ2-5; TRBD2 is a possible D gene (6 bases). This CDR3 is 13 amino acids long. The V end was cut by 4 bases, the J end by 5 bases, with 11 bases between. Germline V gene sequence: CDR1 SNHLY, CDR2 FYNNEI. The CDR3 coding sequence is TGTGCCAGCAGTGTGGCCGGAGGGGAGACCCAGTACTTC. Translating gives CASSVAGGETQYF.

The chain recombines TRBV6-6 with TRBJ1-5, with 8 bases fitting TRBD1. The CDR3 spans 13 residues. J was trimmed by 6 bases and V by 6 bases; bases with no gene match: 4. Germline V gene lookup returns CDR1 MNHNY and CDR2 SVGAGI (reference sequence). DNA for the CDR3: TGTGCCAGCAGCCGACAGGGGCGTCAGCCCCAGCATTTT. This sequence encodes CASSRQGRQPQHF.

The chain uses TRBV11-2 and TRBJ1-2; no reliable D call. Germline V gene sequence: CDR1 SGHAT, CDR2 FQNNGV. Trimming took off 0 bases at V and 3 bases at J, with 11 bases between the two ends. This CDR3 contains 15 residues. The CDR3 loop is CASSLEYGMHYGYTF. The CDR3 DNA follows: TGTGCCAGCAGCTTAGAATACGGGATGCACTATGGCTACACCTTC.

The rearrangement uses TRBV7-3 and TRBJ2-3; a possible D gene is TRBD2 (6 bases). Trimming took 5 bases from V and 0 from J, leaving 30 bases between them. This CDR3 comprises 21 residues. Germline assignment: CDR1 SGHTA and CDR2 FQGTGA. The DNA of the CDR3 is TGTGCCAGCAGCCCTATTGGGAGGCGACTAACGGAATCTGGAAGCACAGATACGCAGTATTTT. Its translation: CASSPIGRRLTESGSTDTQYF.

This rearrangement joins TRBV2 to TRBJ1-2, with TRBD1 as a possible D gene (5 bases). The germline V gene has CDR1 SNHLY and CDR2 FYNNEI. Trimming took 0 bases from V and 6 from J, leaving 11 bases between them. This CDR3 has 14 residues. The chain's CDR3 is CASSEAWGGDGYTF. DNA of the CDR3: TGTGCCAGCAGTGAAGCGTGGGGGGGTGATGGCTACACCTTC.

Written as DNA, the CDR3 is TGTGCCAGCAGCTCCTCCTTCTTAGGGGCAGTTTACGAGCAGTACTTC. As protein: CASSSSFLGAVYEQYF. This chain joins TRBV7-2 and TRBJ2-7; D possibly corresponds to TRBD1 (5 bases). V was pared by 4 bases and J by 4 bases, with 20 bases between. CDR1 and CDR2 (germline): SGHTA, FQGNSA. The CDR3 has 16 amino acids.

The V call is TRBV7-3, the J call TRBJ2-2; D perhaps matches TRBD1 (5 bases). CDR1 SGHTA and CDR2 FQGTGA come from the germline V gene. The ends were cut back, 5 bases at V and 1 base at J, with 8 bases in the middle. The CDR3 is 14 residues long. CDR3 DNA: TGTGCCAGCAGCCGTCAGGGGAACACCGGGGAGCTGTTTTTT. This gives the protein CASSRQGNTGELFF.

J is TRBJ2-1 and V is TRBV7-2; 9 positions match TRBD1. The trim removed 6 bases at V and 10 bases at J, leaving 13 bases unmatched. Germline loops: CDR1 SGHTA, CDR2 FQGNSA. The CDR3 sequence is 15 residues long. In nucleotides, the CDR3 is TGTGCCAGCAGTTCCGGACAGGGGTATACAATGGAGCAGTTCTTC. Translating it yields CASSSGQGYTMEQFF.

This rearrangement joins TRBV5-1 to TRBJ2-7, with 14 nucleotides matching TRBD2. J gave up 0 bases and V 3 bases, and 8 bases lay outside the gene matches. The CDR3 has 18 residues. Germline V gives CDR1 SGHRS, CDR2 YFSETQ. In nucleotides, the CDR3 is TGCGCCAGCAGCTCAACACACGGACTAGCGGGAGGCTCCTACGAGCAGTACTTC. This encodes CASSSTHGLAGGSYEQYF.

This chain uses TRBV7-9 with TRBJ2-2; no clear D. The germline V gene has CDR1 SEHNR and CDR2 FQNEAQ (reference sequence). This CDR3 is built from 15 residues. Trimming took off 3 bases at V and 4 bases at J, with 12 bases between the two ends. DNA of the CDR3: TGTGCCAGCAGCTTCCAGTCCTCGGCCACCGGGGAGCTGTTTTTT. It translates to CASSFQSSATGELFF.

The chain combines TRBV10-3 with TRBJ2-7, with D unclear. Trimming stripped 7 bases from V and 0 bases from J, with 10 bases between. CDR1 is ENHRY, CDR2 SYGVKD, per germline. This CDR3 comprises 13 residues. The CDR3 here is CAIKGIHSYEQYF. The CDR3 DNA sequence: TGTGCCATCAAAGGCATCCACTCCTACGAGCAGTACTTC.

The chain couples TRBV29-1 to TRBJ1-1; D perhaps matches TRBD1 (5 bases). Germline V gene lookup returns CDR1 SQVTM and CDR2 ANQGSEA. V was pared by 4 bases and J by 5 bases, with 14 bases between. The CDR3 loop spans 13 amino acids. The CDR3 loop is CSVAAGQYTEAFF. CDR3 DNA sequence: TGCAGCGTTGCAGCGGGGCAGTATACTGAAGCTTTCTTT.